This T cell receptor (beta chain) is drawn from a study of regulatory T cells in long-lasting Graves disease. The time point was: newly diagnosed GD, antithyroid drugs for less than 3 months. With RNA extracted from PBMCs as input, the TCR library was made. Germline V gene data show CDR1 as KGHDR and CDR2 as SFDVKD. This CDR3 region has 21 residues. Germline trimming cut 4 bases from V and 9 bases from J; bases unmatched to any gene: 20. Study-level findings and limits: Patients with persistent disease showed a bias toward TRBV28, TRBJ1-2 and TRBJ2-5.

This clonotype was seen at least ten times. Its target is unknown. Arm-PCR with iRepertoire HTBI primers amplified the CDR3 regions for these TCR beta libraries. Per the authors' pipeline: Among the samples, 60 to 75 TRBV and some 13 TRBJ segments were identified. TCRdb recomputed calls from the multiplex PCR reads with MiXCR, one row per CDR3 protein. TCRdb's processing, not the authors' own work, is the source of the V and J calls. The data contain 300,000 to 400,000 distinct CDR3 sequences, 15% to 20% of them singletons. This sequence joins TRBV24-1 and TRBJ2-1; 16 bases are shared with TRBD2. The origin of this receptor is a female donor with Graves disease. Sequencing used peripheral blood mononuclear cells (PBMCs), obtained at new diagnosis, from a patient treated with antithyroid drugs. Written as DNA, the CDR3 is TGTGCCACCAGTGACCCCCTGGGACTAGCGGGAGGGAAGGAAATTGACACTGAGCAGTTCTTC. This codes for CATSDPLGLAGGKEIDTEQFF.